The 31 T cell receptor beta chains given below trace back to one sample, sequenced in a study of blood T cell repertoires in COVID-19 (dated by TCRdb to between 2020 and 2021). Libraries were prepared through the immunoSEQ multiplex PCR assay. This immuneACCESS table, as held by TCRdb, lists in-frame sequences with V and J called but not all clones. Of the missing ones, under half trace to an unresolved V gene in checked studies; the others have no known cause. Here the sample has fewer than 350,000 clones; nearly 90% occur a single time. The ten most abundant clones make up about 9.8% of the sample. Sequencing input: peripheral blood. The source of these receptors is a man younger than 35 with active or convalescent COVID-19.

J is TRBJ1-1 and V is TRBV14; 10 bases are a match to TRBD1. The length of the CDR3 is 16 residues. Germline assignment: CDR1 SGHDN and CDR2 FVKESK. V gave up 3 bases and J gave up 1 base; unmatched junction bases: 5. The CDR3 DNA reads TGTGCCAGCAGCCACCGGGACAGGGGACCGAACACTGAAGCTTTCTTT. It codes for CASSHRDRGPNTEAFF.

The chain is built from TRBV6-5 and TRBJ2-7, with 8 bases fitting TRBD2. With V trimmed by 5 bases and J by 5 bases, 11 bases remained unmatched. This CDR3 is built from 15 residues. CDR1 and CDR2 (germline): MNHEY, SVGAGI. The CDR3 DNA follows: TGTGCCAGCAGTCCAGCGAGCGGGGGTATCCACGAGCAGTACTTC. Amino acids: CASSPASGGIHEQYF.

The rearrangement uses TRBV7-9 and TRBJ1-6; weak D call: TRBD1 (5 bases). Germline V gene data show CDR1 as SEHNR and CDR2 as FQNEAQ (reference sequence). V was cut by 5 bases and J by 6 bases, with 11 bases left in between. The CDR3 extends over 14 amino acids. CDR3 in DNA: TGTGCCAGCAGCCCGACAGAGGCTAATTCACCCCTCCACTTT. Translation: CASSPTEANSPLHF.

This sequence joins TRBV2 and TRBJ1-4; D remains unclear. The CDR3 is 14 residues long. The V end lost 5 bases, the J end lost 7 bases, and 14 bases lay between the germline ends. Per the germline V gene, CDR1 is SNHLY and CDR2 is FYNNEI. This CDR3 reads CASSRGSHSEKLFF. CDR3 bases: TGTGCCAGCAGTAGAGGGAGTCATTCTGAAAAACTGTTTTTT.

The CDR3 is CATAGQGYGYEQYF. As DNA, the CDR3 is TGTGCCACCGCGGGACAGGGATACGGCTACGAGCAGTACTTC. This chain uses TRBV15 with TRBJ2-7, with 9 positions matching TRBD1. The CDR3 contains 14 residues. V shed 8 bases, J shed 3 bases, and the junction held 8 bases outside the gene matches. Germline CDR1 and CDR2: LNHNV and YYDKDF (reference sequence).

This chain links TRBV6-5 with TRBJ2-7; weak D call: TRBD1 (5 bases). CDR3 length: 15 residues. Trimming left V 0 bases short and J 6 bases short, with 15 bases between. Germline values: CDR1 MNHEY, CDR2 SVGAGI. The CDR3 loop reads CASSYSIWGSSEQYF. The CDR3 nucleotides are TGTGCCAGCAGTTACTCGATCTGGGGCAGCAGCGAGCAGTACTTC.

The chain employs TRBV6-6 and TRBJ2-7; TRBD1 agrees at 8 bases. V gave up 7 bases and J gave up 2 bases; unmatched junction bases: 4. Germline lookup yields CDR1 MNHNY and CDR2 SVGAGI (reference sequence). The CDR3 is 13 residues long. The CDR3 reads CASNEDRAYEQYF. In nucleotides, the CDR3 is TGTGCCAGCAACGAGGACAGGGCCTACGAGCAGTACTTC.

This clone was observed a single time. This sequence joins TRBV25-1 and TRBJ1-4; D is undetermined. Germline-derived CDR1 and CDR2 are MGHDK and SYGVNS. The CDR3 is made up of 17 amino acids. The V gene lost 3 bases and the J gene lost 7 bases, with 21 bases spanning the gap. The CDR3 region has the DNA TGTGCCAGCAGTGACGCCGGGAAATCATTCCGGGGTGAAAAACTGTTTTTT. Its translation: CASSDAGKSFRGEKLFF.

The chain joins TRBV11-2 to TRBJ1-4, with D tentatively TRBD1 (5 bases). The V gene lost 5 bases and the J gene lost 0 bases, with 19 bases spanning the gap. CDR1 is SGHAT, CDR2 FQNNGV, per germline. The CDR3 sequence is 18 residues long. The CDR3 loop reads CASSPSRQLKATNEKLFF. DNA of the CDR3: TGTGCCAGCAGCCCCTCCCGACAGCTAAAAGCAACTAATGAAAAACTGTTTTTT.

The CDR3 loop reads CASSPGRENSPLHF. The CDR3 DNA reads TGTGCCAGCAGCCCCGGACGGGAAAATTCACCCCTCCACTTT. The genes are TRBV6-2 or TRBV6-3 and TRBJ1-6; no reliable D call. Germline CDR1 is MNHEY and CDR2 is SVGEGT. V lost 6 bases and J lost 7, with 13 bases in between. CDR3 size: 14 residues.

The sample holds a few counts of this clone. The genes are TRBV5-1 and TRBJ2-7; tentative D call: TRBD1 (6 bases). The CDR3 totals 14 residues. With 4 bases removed from V and 5 bases from J, the gap between germline ends came to 16 bases. The germline gives CDR1 SGHRS, CDR2 YFSETQ. CDR3 DNA sequence: TGCGCCAGCAGCCCCCCGCCTGGGGGCCACGAGCAGTACTTC. As protein: CASSPPPGGHEQYF.

This sequence joins TRBV11-2 and TRBJ2-3; no reliable D call. CDR1 and CDR2 from the germline V gene are SGHAT and FQNNGV. The CDR3 spans 11 residues. The germline V and J ends were trimmed by 7 bases and 3 bases, with 5 bases remaining between them. CDR3 in amino acids: CASTLTDTQYF. CDR3 sequence (DNA): TGTGCCAGCACCCTAACAGATACGCAGTATTTT.

V gene TRBV6-5 combines with J gene TRBJ1-2; 7 nucleotides line up with TRBD1. Unmatched junction bases numbered 12, after V lost 10 bases and J lost 4 bases. The CDR3 contains 14 residues. The germline CDR1 and CDR2 sequences are MNHEY and SVGAGI. DNA of the CDR3: TGTGCCACCGGGACAGTAGGTGATGGCTATGGCTACACCTTC. Its translation: CATGTVGDGYGYTF.

The chain is built from TRBV7-9 and TRBJ1-1; tentative D call: TRBD1 (5 bases). The V gene lost 0 bases and the J gene lost 5 bases, with 7 bases spanning the gap. CDR3 length equals 13 residues. Per the germline V gene, CDR1 is SEHNR and CDR2 is FQNEAQ (reference sequence). The DNA for the CDR3 is TGTGCCAGCAGCTTAGCAGGGGTAACTGAAGCTTTCTTT. Translating gives CASSLAGVTEAFF.

The J gene is TRBJ2-2, the V gene TRBV6-1, with TRBD1 matching over 7 bases. Per the germline V gene, CDR1 is MNHNS and CDR2 is SASEGT. The CDR3 runs 15 residues. Unmatched junction bases numbered 3, after V lost 1 base and J lost 4 bases. The CDR3 here is CASSEGTGLTGELFF. The CDR3 DNA is TGTGCCAGCAGTGAAGGGACAGGACTCACCGGGGAGCTGTTTTTT.

The rearrangement uses TRBV2 and TRBJ1-5; 10 bases match TRBD1. Trimming cost V 7 bases and J 6 bases; bases outside gene matches: 9. Germline V lookup: CDR1 SNHLY, CDR2 FYNNEI. This CDR3 spans 15 amino acids. CDR3: CASTMDRGRTQPQHF. CDR3 nucleotides: TGTGCCAGCACCATGGACAGGGGGAGGACTCAGCCCCAGCATTTT.

The J gene is TRBJ2-7, the V gene TRBV10-1; 7 nucleotides match TRBD1. The V gene end was trimmed by 3 bases and the J gene end by 1 base; junction bases not matched to a gene: 3. The CDR3 runs to 14 residues. Per germline, CDR1 WNHNN and CDR2 SYGVQD (reference sequence). In DNA, the CDR3 is TGCGCCAGCAGTGAACAGGGGTCTTCCTACGAGCAGTACTTC. Translating gives CASSEQGSSYEQYF.

The CDR3 DNA follows: TGTGCCAGCAGCTTAGGGGACAGGGATTCACCCCTCCACTTT. This codes for CASSLGDRDSPLHF. The rearrangement uses TRBV11-2 and TRBJ1-6; 9 bases fit TRBD1. The CDR3 has 14 residues. V lost 1 base, J lost 8 bases, and 0 bases stayed unmatched. Germline values: CDR1 SGHAT, CDR2 FQNNGV.

In this sample, this clone turned up a few times. CDR3 sequence reads: CSVRTGMNSPLHF. In nucleotides, the CDR3 is TGCAGCGTCCGCACAGGGATGAATTCACCCCTCCACTTT. The rearrangement links TRBV29-1 to TRBJ1-6; D may be TRBD1 (6 bases). V gave up 6 bases and J gave up 7 bases, with 13 bases separating them. The CDR3 spans 13 residues. CDR1 SQVTM and CDR2 ANQGSEA come from the germline V gene.

This chain joins TRBV14 and TRBJ2-1; D remains ambiguous. V was trimmed by 0 bases and J by 15 bases, leaving 15 bases between them. The CDR3 loop spans 13 amino acids. Per the germline V gene, CDR1 is SGHDN and CDR2 is FVKESK. For the CDR3, the DNA is TGTGCCAGCAGCCAAGAAAGAGGAGATATGACGTTCTTC. Translation gives CASSQERGDMTFF. Using reference TRBV14 and TRBJ2-1 for the parts outside the CDR3, the full variable domain is EAGVTQFPSHSVIEKGQTVTLRCDPISGHDNLYWYRRVMGKEIKFLLHFVKESKQDESGMPNNRFLAERTGGTYSTLKVQPAELEDSGVYFCASSQERGDMTFFGPGTRLTVL.

The chain links TRBV4-1 to TRBJ1-6; no reliable D call. Trimming took off 4 bases at V and 9 bases at J, with 13 bases between the two ends. The CDR3 is made up of 14 amino acids. Germline V gives CDR1 MGHRA, CDR2 YSYEKL. CDR3 nucleotide sequence: TGCGCCAGCAGCCCCATCTTAGAGGGTTCACCCCTCCACTTT. It codes for CASSPILEGSPLHF.

The chain is built from TRBV19 and TRBJ2-2; 7 nucleotides match TRBD2. Per germline, CDR1 LNHDA and CDR2 SQIVND (reference sequence). CDR3 length: 14 residues. J gave up 3 bases and V 5 bases, and 3 bases lay outside the gene matches. CDR3 residues: CASSRGEDTGELFF. The CDR3, as DNA: TGTGCCAGTAGTCGGGGGGAGGACACCGGGGAGCTGTTTTTT.

This sequence joins TRBV11-3 and TRBJ1-6; no firm D call. The CDR3 consists of 13 residues. The V and J ends lost 5 bases and 8 bases respectively, with 10 bases between them. Germline CDR1 is SGHNT and CDR2 is YENEEA. The CDR3 DNA follows: TGTGCCAGCAGCCGGCAGCGGGATTCACCCCTCCACTTT. Its translation: CASSRQRDSPLHF. The full variable domain, in which reference TRBV11-3 and TRBJ1-6 provide the parts outside the CDR3, is EAGVVQSPRYKIIEKKQPVAFWCNPISGHNTLYWYLQNLGQGPELLIRYENEEAVDDSQLPKDRFSAERLKGVDSTLKIQPAELGDSAVYLCASSRQRDSPLHFGNGTRLTVT.

The rearrangement uses TRBV7-6 and TRBJ2-5; D ambiguous. V lost 1 base and J 5 bases, leaving 14 bases between the germline ends. The CDR3 has 15 residues. From germline, CDR1 is SGHVS and CDR2 FNYEAQ. The CDR3 DNA follows: TGTGCCAGCAGCTTAGAAGCTAGTGGCGCGGAGACCCAGTACTTC. This gives the protein CASSLEASGAETQYF.

The chain has TRBV5-1 and TRBJ2-3; TRBD2 aligns across 8 bases. This CDR3 is 14 amino acids long. Germline V lookup: CDR1 SGHRS, CDR2 YFSETQ. Trimming at V came to 5 bases and at J to 1 base, leaving 3 bases not matched to a gene. Here the CDR3 reads CASSLTSGTDTQYF. CDR3 nucleotides: TGCGCCAGCAGTTTGACTAGCGGCACAGATACGCAGTATTTT.

The V call is TRBV7-6, the J call TRBJ2-4, with D possibly being TRBD2 (6 bases). Trimming left V 1 base short and J 1 base short, with 14 bases between. Germline V lookup: CDR1 SGHVS, CDR2 FNYEAQ. The CDR3 length is 17 residues. The CDR3 bases are TGTGCCAGCAGCTTAGGCCCGTGGGGGGATGCCAAAAACATTCAGTACTTC. It codes for CASSLGPWGDAKNIQYF.

The chain links TRBV9 to TRBJ2-7, with TRBD1 matching over 8 bases. V dropped 3 bases and J dropped 2; count of bases not matched to a gene: 4. This CDR3 is 14 amino acids long. The germline CDR1 and CDR2 sequences are SGDLS and YYNGEE. CDR3 loop: CASSAGDRTYEQYF. The CDR3 DNA sequence: TGTGCCAGCAGCGCCGGGGACAGGACCTACGAGCAGTACTTC.

The chain employs TRBV12-3 or TRBV12-4 and TRBJ1-2; D unresolved. The CDR3 consists of 13 residues. Deletions cut 7 bases from V and 4 bases from J, with 13 bases between. This CDR3 is CASTPGGFYGYTF. The CDR3 nucleotides read TGTGCCAGCACCCCTGGAGGGTTCTATGGCTACACCTTC.

The rearrangement uses TRBV12-3 or TRBV12-4 and TRBJ2-7; 7 nucleotides line up with TRBD2. The CDR3 is 11 residues long. The V and J ends lost 5 bases and 7 bases, in that order; junction bases with no gene match: 2. Written as DNA, the CDR3 is TGTGCCAGCAGTGGGGGGGGAGAGCAGTACTTC. Protein sequence: CASSGGGEQYF.

V gene TRBV11-2 combines with J gene TRBJ1-2; D not certain. CDR1 and CDR2 (germline): SGHAT, FQNNGV. Between the trimmed V and J ends, which lost 5 bases and 8 bases, there was a span of 12 bases. The CDR3 runs 12 residues. For the CDR3, the DNA is TGTGCCAGCAGCCACGATAGCTACGGCTACACCTTC. This gives the protein CASSHDSYGYTF.

The J gene is TRBJ2-3, the V gene TRBV3-1 (or the pseudogene TRBV3-2), with 15 bases lining up with TRBD2. Trimming at V came to 3 bases and at J to 6 bases, leaving 13 bases not matched to a gene. This CDR3 comprises 19 residues. The germline gives CDR1 LGHDT, CDR2 YNNKEL (reference sequence). The CDR3 loop is CASSHQGLAGGWNGDTQYF. The CDR3 nucleotides read TGTGCCAGCAGCCACCAGGGACTAGCGGGGGGATGGAACGGGGATACGCAGTATTTT.